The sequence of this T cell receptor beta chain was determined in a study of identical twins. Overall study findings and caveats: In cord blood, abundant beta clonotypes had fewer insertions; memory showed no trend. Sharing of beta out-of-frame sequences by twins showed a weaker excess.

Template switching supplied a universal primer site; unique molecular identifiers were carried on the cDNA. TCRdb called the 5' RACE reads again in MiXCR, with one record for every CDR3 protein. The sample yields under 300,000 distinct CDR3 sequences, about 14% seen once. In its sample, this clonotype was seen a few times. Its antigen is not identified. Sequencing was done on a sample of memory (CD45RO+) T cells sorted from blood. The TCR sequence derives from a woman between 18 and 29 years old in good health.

This CDR3 reads CASSLNGRNTGELFF. The CDR3, as DNA: TGTGCCAGCAGTTTAAACGGGAGGAACACCGGGGAGCTGTTTTTT. V is TRBV27 and J is TRBJ2-2, with TRBD2 as a possible D gene (6 bases). V was clipped by 2 bases and J by 1 base, with 8 bases between them. Per the germline V gene, CDR1 is MNHEY and CDR2 is SMNVEV (reference sequence). This CDR3 region has 15 residues.